Each of the 14 T cell receptor beta chains below was sequenced from the same sample in a study of blood T cell repertoires in COVID-19. Assay: immunoSEQ multiplex PCR; the TCRdb copy retains only in-frame clones and omits some. The sample contains about 78,000 clones, approximately 92% of which appear only once. The material sequenced was peripheral blood. The source is a woman of 80 years or more with acute or convalescent COVID-19.

This chain links TRBV27 with TRBJ2-7; 9 nucleotides align to TRBD1. V shed 6 bases and J 5 bases; nucleotides not matched to a gene: 14. In germline, CDR1 is MNHEY, CDR2 SMNVEV (reference sequence). This CDR3 has 16 residues. CDR3 loop: CASSPKPRDRVHEQYF. As DNA, the CDR3 is TGTGCCAGCAGCCCCAAACCGAGGGACAGGGTCCACGAGCAGTACTTC.

This chain links TRBV7-9 with TRBJ1-2; 9 bases are shared with TRBD1. There are 16 residues in the CDR3. The junction had 15 bases not matched to a gene; V was cut back by 5 bases and J by 8 bases. Germline loops: CDR1 SEHNR, CDR2 FQNEAQ (reference sequence). The CDR3 here is CASSLQGGQGGGGYTF. In DNA, the CDR3 is TGTGCCAGCAGCCTACAGGGGGGACAGGGAGGTGGCGGCTACACCTTC.

This clone has only one observation. The rearrangement links TRBV5-1 to TRBJ1-2; no clear D gene. CDR3 size: 14 residues. Trimming took off 0 bases at V and 3 bases at J, with 9 bases between the two ends. Germline values: CDR1 SGHRS, CDR2 YFSETQ. CDR3 sequence reads: CASSLDSGDYGYTF. The CDR3 coding sequence is TGCGCCAGCAGCTTGGATTCAGGCGACTATGGCTACACCTTC. Full variable domain (remainder filled in from reference TRBV5-1 and TRBJ1-2): KAGVTQTPRYLIKTRGQQVTLSCSPISGHRSVSWYQQTPGQGLQFLFEYFSETQRNKGNFPGRFSGRQFSNSRSEMNVSTLELGDSALYLCASSLDSGDYGYTFGSGTRLTVV.

The rearrangement joins TRBV3-1 (or the pseudogene TRBV3-2) to TRBJ2-3; TRBD2 matches 9 bases. Germline V gene sequence: CDR1 LGHDT, CDR2 YNNKEL (reference sequence). The CDR3 has 17 amino acids. V gave up 0 bases and J gave up 5 bases; unmatched junction bases: 9. The DNA of the CDR3 is TGTGCCAGCAGCCAAGAAATTGGCGGGAGGGCCATAGATACGCAGTATTTT. It encodes CASSQEIGGRAIDTQYF.

The V and J genes are TRBV18 and TRBJ1-1, with 7 bases lining up with TRBD1. J gave up 0 bases and V 1 base, and 8 bases lay outside the gene matches. The CDR3 spans 17 residues. Germline lookup yields CDR1 KGHSH and CDR2 LQKENI. The CDR3 loop is CASSPRTGGAVNTEAFF. DNA for the CDR3: TGTGCCAGCTCACCACGGACAGGTGGTGCGGTGAACACTGAAGCTTTCTTT.

The chain employs TRBV7-3 and TRBJ2-3; D is perhaps TRBD1 (5 bases). The CDR3 has 13 amino acids. V was shortened by 4 bases and J by 1 base, with 6 bases between the two germline ends. The germline V gene has CDR1 SGHTA and CDR2 FQGTGA. CDR3: CASSSQGTDTQYF. CDR3 nucleotides: TGTGCCAGCAGCTCACAGGGCACAGATACGCAGTATTTT.

This chain joins TRBV5-1 and TRBJ2-1; 8 nucleotides agree with TRBD1. CDR1 is SGHRS, CDR2 YFSETQ, per germline. CDR3 length: 16 amino acids. Trimming removed 0 bases from V and 6 bases from J; junction bases left unmatched: 8. The CDR3 DNA is TGCGCCAGCAGCTTGGGACAGGGGCGAGGGTCCAATGAGCAGTTCTTC. Translation gives CASSLGQGRGSNEQFF.

V and J are TRBV27 and TRBJ2-5; tentative D call: TRBD2 (5 bases). V was shortened by 0 bases and J by 5 bases, with 16 bases between the two germline ends. In germline, CDR1 is MNHEY, CDR2 SMNVEV (reference sequence). The CDR3 totals 16 residues. The CDR3 DNA reads as TGTGCCAGCAGTTTATCGATCAGCGGAGGCGGTGAGACCCAGTACTTC. This sequence encodes CASSLSISGGGETQYF.

The table lists this clone with a count of one. V gene TRBV23-1 combines with J gene TRBJ2-7; TRBD1 aligns across 9 bases. TRBV23-1 is given ORF status, its function remaining uncertain. V shed 3 bases and J 3 bases; nucleotides not matched to a gene: 21. There are 20 residues in the CDR3. As DNA, the CDR3 is TGCGCCAGCAGTCACCCTTCTGGGGACCCGGGTGGACAGGGGTGCTACGAGCAGTACTTC. Its translation: CASSHPSGDPGGQGCYEQYF.

J is TRBJ2-2 and V is TRBV11-2; 13 nucleotides agree with TRBD2. This CDR3 is 17 amino acids long. From germline, CDR1 is SGHAT and CDR2 FQNNGV. V shed 4 bases and J 5 bases; nucleotides not matched to a gene: 7. The CDR3 DNA follows: TGTGCCAGCAGCTCTGGACGGGGACTAGCGGGAACCGGGGAGCTGTTTTTT. Translating it yields CASSSGRGLAGTGELFF.

The V gene is TRBV6-5, the J gene TRBJ2-7, with 10 bases matching TRBD1. Germline assignment: CDR1 MNHEY and CDR2 SVGAGI. This CDR3 comprises 14 residues. Trimming removed 2 bases from V and 4 bases from J; junction bases left unmatched: 2. In nucleotides, the CDR3 is TGTGCCAGCAGTTACCGGGACAGGGGATACGAGCAGTACTTC. Its protein is CASSYRDRGYEQYF.

The chain combines TRBV3-1 (or the pseudogene TRBV3-2) with TRBJ1-2; D may be TRBD1 (5 bases). V dropped 2 bases and J dropped 6 bases, with 22 bases sitting between them. This CDR3 has 17 amino acids. Germline V lookup: CDR1 LGHDT, CDR2 YNNKEL (reference sequence). This CDR3 is CASSQWLRARGGDGYTF. DNA of the CDR3: TGTGCCAGCAGCCAATGGCTTCGGGCTCGGGGGGGGGATGGCTACACCTTC.

The chain carries TRBV2 and TRBJ1-6; no definite D call. Between the trimmed V and J ends, which lost 7 bases and 1 base, there was a span of 17 bases. The CDR3 contains 17 residues. Per the germline V gene, CDR1 is SNHLY and CDR2 is FYNNEI. In DNA, the CDR3 is TGTGCCAGCACCCTGGGGAGGGTACGGTCCTATAATTCACCCCTCCACTTT. As protein: CASTLGRVRSYNSPLHF.

In this sample, this clone turned up once. The chain carries TRBV19 and TRBJ1-5; D remains ambiguous. The V end lost 6 bases, the J end lost 7 bases, and 13 bases lay between the germline ends. The CDR3 consists of 13 residues. Germline CDR1 is LNHDA and CDR2 is SQIVND (reference sequence). The CDR3 nucleotides read TGTGCCAGTAGGTTGTGGGGAGGACAGCCCCAGCATTTT. Translated, it gives CASRLWGGQPQHF. The complete variable domain, with remaining parts taken from reference TRBV19 and TRBJ1-5, reads DGGITQSPKYLFRKEGQNVTLSCEQNLNHDAMYWYRQDPGQGLRLIYYSQIVNDFQKGDIAEGYSVSREKKESFPLTVTSAQKNPTAFYLCASRLWGGQPQHFGDGTRLSIL.